The present TCR beta chain was sequenced within a study of T cell responses to AZD1222 COVID-19 vaccine. Study-wide results and limits: There were vaccine-associated CD4 TCRs across spike, dominant at 160-218 and 743-854.

Germline lookup yields CDR1 SGHTA and CDR2 FQGNSA. The CDR3 has 13 residues. Details on this clone: The antigen remains unidentified. One end of the junction does not line up with germline, which may come from a read error.

Second-dose timings of about 4 or about 12 weeks were pooled. Assay used: immunoSEQ multiplex PCR; TCRdb lists only in-frame clones, some missing. The sample gives 150,000 to 200,000 clones, just over 90% of which show up once; less than 1.5% is in the top ten. Material: peripheral blood, obtained 28 days after the second AZD1222 dose. This receptor was obtained from an adult who received the AZD1222 COVID-19 vaccine. V usage is TRBV7-2 and J usage is TRBJ1-1, with unresolved D. CDR3 sequence (DNA): TGTGCCAGCAGCTTCTCGGTGAACACTGGAGCTTTCTTT. This sequence encodes CASSFSVNTGAFF.